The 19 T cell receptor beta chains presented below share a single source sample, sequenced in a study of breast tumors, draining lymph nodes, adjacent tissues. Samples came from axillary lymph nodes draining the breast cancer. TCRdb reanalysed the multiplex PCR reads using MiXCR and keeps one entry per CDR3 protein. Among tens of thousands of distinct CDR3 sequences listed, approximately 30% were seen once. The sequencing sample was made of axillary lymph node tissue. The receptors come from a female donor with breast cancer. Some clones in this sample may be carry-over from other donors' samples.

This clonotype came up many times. CDR3 nucleotides: TGTGCCAGCACCTTCCGGCTAGCGGGGCGTCCCAATGAGCAGTTCTTC. It specifies CASTFRLAGRPNEQFF. The chain carries TRBV12-3 or TRBV12-4 and TRBJ2-1, with TRBD2 matching over 9 bases. The CDR3 runs 16 residues. J gave up 6 bases and V 7 bases, and 13 bases lay outside the gene matches.

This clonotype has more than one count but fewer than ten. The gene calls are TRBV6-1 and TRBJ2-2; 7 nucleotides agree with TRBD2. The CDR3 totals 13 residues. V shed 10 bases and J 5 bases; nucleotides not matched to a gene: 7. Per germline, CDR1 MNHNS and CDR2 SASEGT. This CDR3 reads CATAGDLTGELFF. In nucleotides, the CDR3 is TGTGCCACGGCGGGAGACCTGACCGGGGAGCTGTTTTTT.

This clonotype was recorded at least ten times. CDR3 sequence: CASSAGDSEGYGYTF. The CDR3 coding sequence is TGCGCCAGCAGCGCGGGGGACAGTGAGGGCTATGGCTACACCTTC. The V call is TRBV5-1, the J call TRBJ1-2, with 7 bases matching TRBD1. CDR3 length: 15 residues. CDR1 is SGHRS, CDR2 YFSETQ, per germline. The junction had 10 bases not matched to a gene; V was cut back by 4 bases and J by 4 bases.

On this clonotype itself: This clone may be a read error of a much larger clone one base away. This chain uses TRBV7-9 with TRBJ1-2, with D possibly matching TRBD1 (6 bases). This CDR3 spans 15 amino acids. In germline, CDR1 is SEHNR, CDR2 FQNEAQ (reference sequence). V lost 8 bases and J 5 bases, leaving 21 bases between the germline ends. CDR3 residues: CASRVFTGSRYGYTF. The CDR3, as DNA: TGTGCCAGCCGCGTATTCACAGGGTCTCGGTATGGCTACACCTTC.

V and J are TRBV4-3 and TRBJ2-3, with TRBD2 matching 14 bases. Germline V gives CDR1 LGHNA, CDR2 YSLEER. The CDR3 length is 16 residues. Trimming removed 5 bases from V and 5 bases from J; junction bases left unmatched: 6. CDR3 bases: TGCGCCAGCAGCTTTGGGACTAGCGGGAGAATAGATACGCAGTATTTT. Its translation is CASSFGTSGRIDTQYF.

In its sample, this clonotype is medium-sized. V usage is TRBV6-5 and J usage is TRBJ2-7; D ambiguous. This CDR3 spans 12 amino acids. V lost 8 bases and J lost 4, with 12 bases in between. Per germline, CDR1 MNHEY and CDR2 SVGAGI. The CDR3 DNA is TGTGCCAGCGGGCGTCCCGGTTACGAGCAGTACTTC. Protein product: CASGRPGYEQYF.

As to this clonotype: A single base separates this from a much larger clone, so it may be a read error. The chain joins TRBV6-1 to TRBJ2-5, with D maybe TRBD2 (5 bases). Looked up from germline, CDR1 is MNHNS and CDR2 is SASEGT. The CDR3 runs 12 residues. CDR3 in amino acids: CVSRGSVETQYF. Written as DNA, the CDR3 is TGTGTCAGCCGGGGTAGCGTTGAGACCCAGTACTTC.

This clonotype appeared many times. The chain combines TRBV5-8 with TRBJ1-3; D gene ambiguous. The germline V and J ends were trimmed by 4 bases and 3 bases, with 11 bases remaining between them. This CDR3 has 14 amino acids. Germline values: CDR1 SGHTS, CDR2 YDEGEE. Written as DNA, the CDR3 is TGTGCCAGCAGCGAGGTCGGTAGTGGAAACACCATATATTTT. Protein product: CASSEVGSGNTIYF.

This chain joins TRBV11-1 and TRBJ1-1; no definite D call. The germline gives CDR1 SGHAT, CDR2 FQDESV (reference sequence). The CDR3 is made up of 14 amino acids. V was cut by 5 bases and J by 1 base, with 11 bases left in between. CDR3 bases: TGTGCCAGCAGCCGTACACCGGCGAACACTGAAGCTTTCTTT. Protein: CASSRTPANTEAFF.

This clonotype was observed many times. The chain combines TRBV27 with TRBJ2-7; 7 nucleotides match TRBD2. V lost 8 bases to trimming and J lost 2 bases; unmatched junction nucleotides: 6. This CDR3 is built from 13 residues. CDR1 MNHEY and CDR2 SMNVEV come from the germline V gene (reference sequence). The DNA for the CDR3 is TGTGCCAGCTCTGCGGGAGTGGCCTACGAGCAGTACTTC. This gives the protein CASSAGVAYEQYF.

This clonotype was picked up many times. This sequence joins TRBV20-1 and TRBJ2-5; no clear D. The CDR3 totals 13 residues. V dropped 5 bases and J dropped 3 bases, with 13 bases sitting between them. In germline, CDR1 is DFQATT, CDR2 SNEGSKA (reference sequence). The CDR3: CSAGPSGKETQYF. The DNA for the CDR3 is TGCAGTGCTGGGCCGTCGGGTAAAGAGACCCAGTACTTC.

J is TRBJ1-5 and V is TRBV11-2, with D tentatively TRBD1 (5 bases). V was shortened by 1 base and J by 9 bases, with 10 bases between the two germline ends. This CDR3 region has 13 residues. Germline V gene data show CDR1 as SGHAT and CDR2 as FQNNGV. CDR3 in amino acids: CASSLVRGGPQHF. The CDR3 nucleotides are TGTGCCAGCAGCTTAGTGAGGGGAGGGCCCCAGCATTTT.

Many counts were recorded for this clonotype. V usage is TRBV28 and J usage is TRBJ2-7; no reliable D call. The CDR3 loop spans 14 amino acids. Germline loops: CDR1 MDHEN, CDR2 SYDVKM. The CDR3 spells CASGATQFSYEQYF. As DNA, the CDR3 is TGTGCTTCCGGTGCCACTCAATTCTCCTACGAGCAGTACTTC.

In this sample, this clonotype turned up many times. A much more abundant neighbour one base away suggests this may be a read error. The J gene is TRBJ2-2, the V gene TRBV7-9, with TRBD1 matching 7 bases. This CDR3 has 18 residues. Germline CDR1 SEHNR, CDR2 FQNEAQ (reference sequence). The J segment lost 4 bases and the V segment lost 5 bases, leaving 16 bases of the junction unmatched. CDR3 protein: CASSPRTGRPAGTGELFF. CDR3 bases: TGTGCCAGCAGCCCTAGGACAGGTCGACCCGCGGGCACCGGGGAGCTGTTTTTT.

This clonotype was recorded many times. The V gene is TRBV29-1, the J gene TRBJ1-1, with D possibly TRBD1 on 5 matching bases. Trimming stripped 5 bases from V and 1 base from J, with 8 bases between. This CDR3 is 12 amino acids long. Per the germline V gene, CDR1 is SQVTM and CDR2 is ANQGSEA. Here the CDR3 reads CSVSQGNTEAFF. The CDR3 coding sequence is TGCAGCGTTTCTCAGGGGAACACTGAAGCTTTCTTT.

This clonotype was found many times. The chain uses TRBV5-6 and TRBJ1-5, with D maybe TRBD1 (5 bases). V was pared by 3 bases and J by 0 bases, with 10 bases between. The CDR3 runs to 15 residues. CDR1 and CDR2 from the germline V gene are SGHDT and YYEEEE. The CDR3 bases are TGTGCCAGCAGCTCGGGACTTTATAGCAATCAGCCCCAGCATTTT. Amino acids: CASSSGLYSNQPQHF.

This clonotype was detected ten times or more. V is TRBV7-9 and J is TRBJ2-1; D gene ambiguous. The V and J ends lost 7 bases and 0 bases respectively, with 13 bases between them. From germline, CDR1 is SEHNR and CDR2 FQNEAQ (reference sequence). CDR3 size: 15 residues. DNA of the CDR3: TGTGCCAGCACCACGGAATTAGGCTCCTACAATGAGCAGTTCTTC. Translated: CASTTELGSYNEQFF. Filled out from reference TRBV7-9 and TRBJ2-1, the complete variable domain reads DTGVSQNPRHKITKRGQNVTFRCDPISEHNRLYWYRQTLGQGPEFLTYFQNEAQLEKSRLLSDRFSAERPKGSFSTLEIQRTEQGDSAMYLCASTTELGSYNEQFFGPGTRLTVL.

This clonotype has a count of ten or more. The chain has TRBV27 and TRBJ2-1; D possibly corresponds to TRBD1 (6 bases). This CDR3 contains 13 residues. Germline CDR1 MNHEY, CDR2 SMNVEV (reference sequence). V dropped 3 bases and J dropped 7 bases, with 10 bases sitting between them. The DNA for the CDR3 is TGTGCCAGCAGTTTCAGGGGCAGGAATGAGCAGTTCTTC. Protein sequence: CASSFRGRNEQFF.

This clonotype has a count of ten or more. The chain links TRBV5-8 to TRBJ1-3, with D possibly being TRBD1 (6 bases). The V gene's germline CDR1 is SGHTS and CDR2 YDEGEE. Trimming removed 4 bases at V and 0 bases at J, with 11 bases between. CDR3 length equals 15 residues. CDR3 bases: TGTGCCAGCAGCGATGGACAGTACTCTGGAAACACCATATATTTT. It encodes CASSDGQYSGNTIYF.